One TCR beta chain is described in this entry. V trimming: 0 bases; J trimming: 4 bases; junction bases outside the gene matches: 12. Germline V gene data show CDR1 as LGHNA and CDR2 as YSLEER. This CDR3 is 17 amino acids long. These data come from a study of T cell changes during pregnancy in multiple sclerosis. Repertoires were generated with immunoSEQ multiplex PCR, while TCRdb's copy carries only in-frame clones and drops some. The sample consists of about 47,000 clones, about 92% of them appearing once. The chain uses TRBV4-3 and TRBJ2-7, with 7 nucleotides matching TRBD1. The TCR comes from a female donor with multiple sclerosis, enrolled in a pregnancy study. This material consisted of peripheral blood, taken in the third trimester of pregnancy. In nucleotides, the CDR3 is TGCGCCAGCAGCCAAGATAACCCCGGACAGGCTAGGTACGAGCAGTACTTC. Translated: CASSQDNPGQARYEQYF.